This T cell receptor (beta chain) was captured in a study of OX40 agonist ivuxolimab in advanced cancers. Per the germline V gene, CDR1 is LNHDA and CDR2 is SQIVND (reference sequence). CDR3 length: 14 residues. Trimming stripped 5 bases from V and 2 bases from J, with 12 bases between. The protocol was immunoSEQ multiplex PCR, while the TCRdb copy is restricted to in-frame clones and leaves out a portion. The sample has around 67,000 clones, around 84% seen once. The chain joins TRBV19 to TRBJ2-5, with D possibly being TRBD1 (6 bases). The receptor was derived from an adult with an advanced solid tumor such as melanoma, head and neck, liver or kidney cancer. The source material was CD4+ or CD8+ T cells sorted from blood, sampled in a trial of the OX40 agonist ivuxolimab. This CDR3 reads CASSPQGTQETQYF. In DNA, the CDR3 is TGTGCCAGTAGTCCCCAGGGGACACAAGAGACCCAGTACTTC.